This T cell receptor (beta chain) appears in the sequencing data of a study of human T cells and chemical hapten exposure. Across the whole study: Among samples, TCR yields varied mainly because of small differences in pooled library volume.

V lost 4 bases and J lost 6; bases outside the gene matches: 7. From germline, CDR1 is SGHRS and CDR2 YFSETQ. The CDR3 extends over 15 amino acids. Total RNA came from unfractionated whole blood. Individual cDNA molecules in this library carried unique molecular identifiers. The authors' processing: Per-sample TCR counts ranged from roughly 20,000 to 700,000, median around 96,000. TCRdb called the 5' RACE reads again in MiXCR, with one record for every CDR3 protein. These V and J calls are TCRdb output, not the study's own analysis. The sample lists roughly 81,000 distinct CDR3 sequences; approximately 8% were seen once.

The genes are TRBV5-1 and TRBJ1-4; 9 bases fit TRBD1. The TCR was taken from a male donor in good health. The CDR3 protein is CASSPRDRADEKLFF. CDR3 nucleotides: TGCGCCAGCAGCCCCCGGGACAGGGCGGATGAAAAACTGTTTTTT.